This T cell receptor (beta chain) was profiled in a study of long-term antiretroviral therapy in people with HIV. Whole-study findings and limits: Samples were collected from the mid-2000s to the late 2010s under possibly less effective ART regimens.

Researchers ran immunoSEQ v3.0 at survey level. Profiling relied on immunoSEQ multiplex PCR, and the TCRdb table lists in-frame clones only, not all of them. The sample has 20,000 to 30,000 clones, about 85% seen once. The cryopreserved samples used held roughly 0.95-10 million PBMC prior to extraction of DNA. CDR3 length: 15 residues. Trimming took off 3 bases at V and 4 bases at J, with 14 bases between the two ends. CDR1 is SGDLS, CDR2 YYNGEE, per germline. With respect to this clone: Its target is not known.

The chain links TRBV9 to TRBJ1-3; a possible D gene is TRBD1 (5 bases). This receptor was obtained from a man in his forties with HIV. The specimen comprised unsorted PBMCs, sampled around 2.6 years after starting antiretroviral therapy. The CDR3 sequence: CASSEVGGSGNTIYF. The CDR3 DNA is TGTGCCAGCAGCGAAGTGGGGGGTTCCGGAAACACCATATATTTT.